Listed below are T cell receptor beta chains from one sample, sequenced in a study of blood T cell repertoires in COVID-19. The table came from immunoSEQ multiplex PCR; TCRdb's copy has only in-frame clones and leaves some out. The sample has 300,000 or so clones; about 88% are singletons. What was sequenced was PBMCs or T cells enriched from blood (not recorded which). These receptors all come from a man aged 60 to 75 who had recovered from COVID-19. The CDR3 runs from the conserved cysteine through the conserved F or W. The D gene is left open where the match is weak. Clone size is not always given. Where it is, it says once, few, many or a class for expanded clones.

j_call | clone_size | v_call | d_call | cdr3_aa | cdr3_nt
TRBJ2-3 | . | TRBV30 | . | CAWGAQLVQYF | TGTGCCTGGGGAGCTCAACTTGTGCAGTATTTT
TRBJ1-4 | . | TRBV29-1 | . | CSVGGMTNEKLFF | TGCAGTGTGGGGGGGATGACTAATGAAAAACTGTTTTTT
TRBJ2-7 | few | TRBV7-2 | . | CASRLEGGSNEQYF | TGTGCCAGCAGATTAGAAGGAGGCTCAAACGAGCAGTACTTC
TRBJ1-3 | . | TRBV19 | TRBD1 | CASSSPFSDRGNTIYF | TGTGCCAGTAGTTCGCCATTCTCGGACAGGGGAAACACCATATATTTT
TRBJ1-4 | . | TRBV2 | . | CASSESWGNDEKLFF | TGTGCCAGCAGTGAGTCATGGGGCAATGATGAAAAACTGTTTTTT
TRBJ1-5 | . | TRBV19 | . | CATATGLGNQPQHF | TGTGCCACTGCCACAGGGTTAGGCAATCAGCCCCAGCATTTT
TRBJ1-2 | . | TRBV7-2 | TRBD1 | CASSPDGQVPYGYTF | TGTGCCAGCAGCCCGGACGGACAGGTGCCCTATGGCTACACCTTC
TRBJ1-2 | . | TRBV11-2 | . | CASSLVARSYGYTF | TGTGCCAGCAGCTTAGTCGCCAGGTCTTATGGCTACACCTTC
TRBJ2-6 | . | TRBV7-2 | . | CASSVTGHSGANVLTF | TGTGCCAGCAGCGTGACAGGCCACTCTGGGGCCAACGTCCTGACTTTC
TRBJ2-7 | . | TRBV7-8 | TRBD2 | CASSLASGGAYEQYF | TGTGCCAGCAGCTTAGCCAGCGGGGGGGCCTACGAGCAGTACTTC
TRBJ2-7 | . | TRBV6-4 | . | CASSLYEQYF | TGTGCCAGCAGTCTCTACGAGCAGTACTTC
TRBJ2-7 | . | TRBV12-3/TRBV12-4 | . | CASSFPGSYEQYF | TGTGCCAGCAGTTTCCCGGGGTCCTACGAGCAGTACTTC
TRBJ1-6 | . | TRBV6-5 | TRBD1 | CAGGTGNDSPLHF | TGTGCCGGCGGGACAGGGAACGATTCACCCCTCCACTTT
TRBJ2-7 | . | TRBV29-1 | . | CSVGPGWNEQYF | TGCAGCGTGGGCCCGGGGTGGAACGAGCAGTACTTC
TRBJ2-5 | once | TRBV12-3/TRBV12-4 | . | CASSEDYQETQYF | TGTGCCAGCAGCGAGGACTATCAAGAGACCCAGTACTTC
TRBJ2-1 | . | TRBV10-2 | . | CASLDWRSSYNEQFF | TGCGCCAGCCTTGATTGGCGGAGCTCCTACAATGAGCAGTTCTTC
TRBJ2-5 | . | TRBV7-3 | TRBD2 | CASSLGAGGREETQYF | TGTGCCAGCAGCTTAGGCGCGGGGGGGCGAGAAGAGACCCAGTACTTC
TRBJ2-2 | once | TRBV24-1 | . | CATSDPKTSTNTGELFF | TGTGCCACCAGTGACCCAAAAACTAGCACGAACACCGGGGAGCTGTTTTTT